This T cell receptor beta chain was observed in a study of radiotherapy plus CTLA-4 blockade in lung cancer. This clone has more than one count but fewer than ten. This CDR3 comprises 15 residues. Trimming took off 7 bases at V and 8 bases at J, with 20 bases between the two ends. Per germline, CDR1 LNHDA and CDR2 SQIVND (reference sequence). Only in-frame clones appear in the TCRdb table, and some are missing; sequencing was by immunoSEQ multiplex PCR. The data show approximately 78,000 clones, roughly 78% seen once. The TCR originated in a human donor with non-small cell lung cancer who had a complete response to radiotherapy plus ipilimumab. Specimen: peripheral blood, collected from a patient treated with radiotherapy plus ipilimumab. The chain recombines TRBV19 with TRBJ1-4; the D is unclear. DNA for the CDR3: TGTGCCAGTACACCCTCGCCAGTGAGCAGCGAAAAACTGTTTTTT. Translated: CASTPSPVSSEKLFF.